These T cell receptor beta chains were read from a single sample in a study of T-cell reconstitution after alpha-beta-depleted transplantation in children. Each CDR3 protein gets one entry after TCRdb re-called the PCR reads with MiXCR. The sample lists a few hundred thousand distinct CDR3 sequences; 9.9% were seen once. This sample comprised PBMCs from the stem cell graft donor, obtained from the stem cell graft. Source of these receptors: a human donor who donated a stem cell graft to a child with SCID. Both conserved end residues are part of each CDR3. Each record gives: J gene, clone size, D gene, V gene, CDR3 DNA, CDR3 protein. The D gene is left open where the match is weak. Where a row states a size, it is once, few, many or the class of an expanded clone; other rows omit it.

j_call: TRBJ2-1
clone_size: few
d_call: TRBD2
v_call: TRBV5-1
cdr3_nt: TGCGCCAGCAGCGTGCCTACTAGCGGGGGAACTCAGAATGAGCAGTTCTTC
cdr3_aa: CASSVPTSGGTQNEQFF

j_call: TRBJ2-7
clone_size: few
d_call: .
v_call: TRBV29-1
cdr3_nt: TGCAGCGTTGAACACAGCTCGCAGGGCAGACCATACGAGCAGTACTTC
cdr3_aa: CSVEHSSQGRPYEQYF

j_call: TRBJ1-1
clone_size: few
d_call: TRBD1
v_call: TRBV12-3/TRBV12-4
cdr3_nt: TGTGCCAGCAGTTTAAGTCCTGGGCAGGGGGCACCTGAAGCTTTCTTT
cdr3_aa: CASSLSPGQGAPEAFF

j_call: TRBJ1-1
clone_size: .
d_call: .
v_call: TRBV5-1
cdr3_nt: TGCGCCAGCAGCGCGGCCCTAAACACTGAAGCTTTCTTT
cdr3_aa: CASSAALNTEAFF

j_call: TRBJ1-6
clone_size: few
d_call: .
v_call: TRBV25-1
cdr3_nt: TGTGCCAGCAGTGACGGGTATTCAGGTTCACCCCTCCACTTT
cdr3_aa: CASSDGYSGSPLHF

j_call: TRBJ1-2
clone_size: .
d_call: TRBD1
v_call: TRBV20-1
cdr3_nt: TGCAGTGCTAGAGTAATCCAGACAGGGTACTTTGGCTACACCTTC
cdr3_aa: CSARVIQTGYFGYTF

j_call: TRBJ1-1
clone_size: many
d_call: .
v_call: TRBV7-9
cdr3_nt: TGTGCCAGCAGCTTATCACCTGAAGCTTTCTTT
cdr3_aa: CASSLSPEAFF

j_call: TRBJ1-4
clone_size: few
d_call: TRBD1
v_call: TRBV12-3/TRBV12-4
cdr3_nt: TGTGCCAGCAGTTCCCAAGGGGGCAATAGTGAAAAACTGTTTTTT
cdr3_aa: CASSSQGGNSEKLFF

j_call: TRBJ1-2
clone_size: .
d_call: .
v_call: TRBV7-9
cdr3_nt: TGTGCCAGCAGCCAGACAAACAGGGACGGCTACACCTTC
cdr3_aa: CASSQTNRDGYTF

j_call: TRBJ2-1
clone_size: few
d_call: .
v_call: TRBV18
cdr3_nt: TGTGCCAGCTCACCACCGGGTTCGCCGGGGCAGTTCTTC
cdr3_aa: CASSPPGSPGQFF

j_call: TRBJ2-3
clone_size: few
d_call: .
v_call: TRBV5-1
cdr3_nt: TGCGCCAGCAGCCCACTAATAGAGGATACGCAGTATTTT
cdr3_aa: CASSPLIEDTQYF

j_call: TRBJ2-6
clone_size: many
d_call: .
v_call: TRBV15
cdr3_nt: TGTGCCACCAGCAGAGATTCGAACTCTGGGGCCAACGTCCTGACTTTC
cdr3_aa: CATSRDSNSGANVLTF

j_call: TRBJ2-3
clone_size: few
d_call: .
v_call: TRBV7-2
cdr3_nt: TGTGCCAGCAGCTTAGAGGGAGACCGGGTTACGCAGTATTTT
cdr3_aa: CASSLEGDRVTQYF

j_call: TRBJ1-1
clone_size: many
d_call: .
v_call: TRBV29-1
cdr3_nt: TGCAGCGTTGGAGGGTCCGTGAACACTGAAGCTTTCTTT
cdr3_aa: CSVGGSVNTEAFF

j_call: TRBJ2-5
clone_size: .
d_call: .
v_call: TRBV2
cdr3_nt: TGTGCCAGCAGTGACCAGGCGCCGGGTCGGACCCAGTACTTC
cdr3_aa: CASSDQAPGRTQYF

j_call: TRBJ2-5
clone_size: .
d_call: .
v_call: TRBV29-1
cdr3_nt: TGCAGCGTTGAGGCCGGGCCAAAAGAGACCCAGTACTTC
cdr3_aa: CSVEAGPKETQYF

j_call: TRBJ1-4
clone_size: many
d_call: TRBD1
v_call: TRBV7-8
cdr3_nt: TGTGCCAGCAGCTTAAGTTTGCGACAGGGGGCGGTTGCAACTAATGAAAAACTGTTTTTT
cdr3_aa: CASSLSLRQGAVATNEKLFF

j_call: TRBJ2-4
clone_size: .
d_call: .
v_call: TRBV12-3/TRBV12-4
cdr3_nt: TGTGCCAGCAGCCCCAATGGACAGCCCGGCAAAAACATTCAGTACTTC
cdr3_aa: CASSPNGQPGKNIQYF

j_call: TRBJ2-5
clone_size: .
d_call: TRBD1
v_call: TRBV7-9
cdr3_nt: TGTGCCAGCAGCACCACGACAGGGGAAGAGACCCAGTACTTC
cdr3_aa: CASSTTTGEETQYF

j_call: TRBJ1-5
clone_size: .
d_call: .
v_call: TRBV10-3
cdr3_nt: TGTGCCATCAGTGTAGGATCGGGTCAGCCCCAGCATTTT
cdr3_aa: CAISVGSGQPQHF

j_call: TRBJ2-1
clone_size: many
d_call: .
v_call: TRBV18
cdr3_nt: TGTGCCAGCTCACCTATCACCAAGACAGAACAGTTCTTC
cdr3_aa: CASSPITKTEQFF

j_call: TRBJ2-2
clone_size: few
d_call: TRBD2
v_call: TRBV20-1
cdr3_nt: TGCAGTGCTAGCGGGGGGGCCGCCGGGGAGCTGTTTTTT
cdr3_aa: CSASGGAAGELFF

j_call: TRBJ2-7
clone_size: few
d_call: TRBD1
v_call: TRBV29-1
cdr3_nt: TGCAGCGCCGGACCGGGACAGGGGTACGAGCAGTACTTC
cdr3_aa: CSAGPGQGYEQYF

j_call: TRBJ2-1
clone_size: .
d_call: TRBD2
v_call: TRBV20-1
cdr3_nt: TGCAGTGCACCCGGACTAGCAAGAGGCAATGAGCAGTTCTTC
cdr3_aa: CSAPGLARGNEQFF

j_call: TRBJ2-6
clone_size: .
d_call: .
v_call: TRBV15
cdr3_nt: TGTGCCACCAGCGGTGGGACCTTCTCTGGGGCCAACGTCCTGACTTTC
cdr3_aa: CATSGGTFSGANVLTF

j_call: TRBJ1-2
clone_size: many
d_call: .
v_call: TRBV29-1
cdr3_nt: TGCAGCGTTGAAGATCGAGCCCAGAAAGGACGAAACTATGGCTACACCTTC
cdr3_aa: CSVEDRAQKGRNYGYTF

j_call: TRBJ1-6
clone_size: few
d_call: .
v_call: TRBV14
cdr3_nt: TGTGCCAGCAGCCAAGAGTTGGGGAATTCACCCCTCCACTTT
cdr3_aa: CASSQELGNSPLHF

j_call: TRBJ2-1
clone_size: many
d_call: .
v_call: TRBV5-1
cdr3_nt: TGCGCCAGCAGCTTGGGGGCTGTAGGTAGCGATGAGCAGTTCTTC
cdr3_aa: CASSLGAVGSDEQFF

j_call: TRBJ2-7
clone_size: .
d_call: TRBD1
v_call: TRBV27
cdr3_nt: TGTGCCAGCAGTTTATTCTCGACAGGGAACTACGAGCAGTACTTC
cdr3_aa: CASSLFSTGNYEQYF

j_call: TRBJ2-3
clone_size: few
d_call: .
v_call: TRBV6-1
cdr3_nt: TGTGCCAGCGGAAGGACGATCACAGATACGCAGTATTTT
cdr3_aa: CASGRTITDTQYF

j_call: TRBJ2-2
clone_size: .
d_call: .
v_call: TRBV12-3/TRBV12-4
cdr3_nt: TGTGCCAGCAGCCCTCGGGGGATCGGGGAGCTGTTTTTT
cdr3_aa: CASSPRGIGELFF

j_call: TRBJ1-2
clone_size: .
d_call: .
v_call: TRBV25-1
cdr3_nt: TGTGCCAGCAGTGGTCAGGGCTACTATGGCTACACCTTC
cdr3_aa: CASSGQGYYGYTF

j_call: TRBJ1-2
clone_size: few
d_call: .
v_call: TRBV7-8
cdr3_nt: TGTGCCAGCAGCTTATACGGGACCTCCATGGGCGGCTACACCTTC
cdr3_aa: CASSLYGTSMGGYTF

j_call: TRBJ2-2
clone_size: many
d_call: .
v_call: TRBV10-3
cdr3_nt: TGTGCCATCAGTGAAGGGTTGAACACCGGGGAGCTGTTTTTT
cdr3_aa: CAISEGLNTGELFF

j_call: TRBJ2-3
clone_size: .
d_call: TRBD2
v_call: TRBV27
cdr3_nt: TGTGCCAGCAGTTTATCGATCGCGGGGGGGGGAGATACGCAGTATTTT
cdr3_aa: CASSLSIAGGGDTQYF

j_call: TRBJ2-2
clone_size: .
d_call: .
v_call: TRBV9
cdr3_nt: TGTGCCAGCAGTGCCACCCTGGGCCCGAGTGAGGTGTTTTTT
cdr3_aa: CASSATLGPSEVFF

j_call: TRBJ2-1
clone_size: .
d_call: .
v_call: TRBV5-1
cdr3_nt: TGCGCCAGCAGCGCGGGCGGGTTGTCCTACAATGAGCAGTTCTTC
cdr3_aa: CASSAGGLSYNEQFF